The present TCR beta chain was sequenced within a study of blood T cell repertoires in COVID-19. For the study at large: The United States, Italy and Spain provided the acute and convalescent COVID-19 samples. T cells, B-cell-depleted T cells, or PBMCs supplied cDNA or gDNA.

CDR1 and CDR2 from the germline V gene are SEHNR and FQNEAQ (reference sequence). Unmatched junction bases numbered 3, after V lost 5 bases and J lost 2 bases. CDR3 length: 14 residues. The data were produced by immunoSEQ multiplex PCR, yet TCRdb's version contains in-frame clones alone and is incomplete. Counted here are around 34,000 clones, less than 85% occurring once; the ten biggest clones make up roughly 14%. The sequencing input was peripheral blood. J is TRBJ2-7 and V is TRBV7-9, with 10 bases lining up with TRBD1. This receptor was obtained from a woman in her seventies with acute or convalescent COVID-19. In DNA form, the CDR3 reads TGTGCCAGCAGCGAGGGGACAGGGGCCTACGAGCAGTACTTC. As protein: CASSEGTGAYEQYF.